This T cell receptor (beta chain) was sequenced during a study of response to subunit inactivated influenza vaccine (dated by TCRdb to 2017 to 2018). In terms of the full investigation: Deep quantitative profiling of the T cell receptor repertoire was used in the study to follow responses to a trivalent subunit inactivated influenza vaccine. Overall study results and their limits: According to the authors, only a limited number of new T cells may be recruited by each seasonal influenza vaccination.

The CDR3, from cysteine to phenylalanine, totals 14 residues. CDR3 DNA only is kept here, 42 bases in frame from base 1. From V the trimming removes 4 bases and from J it removes 6 bases, while the gene matches leave 12 bases of the junction unaccounted for. The germline V gene (reference sequence) sets CDR1 to DFQATT and CDR2 to SNEGSKA. The library was made by RT-PCR. This sample was sequenced with an Illumina HiSeq 2500. TCRdb trimmed public reads at Q25 via fastp, called clones via MiXCR and kept in-frame beta chains. Each entry is one CDR3 protein sequence, shown with its most common DNA and genes. Within this sample are about 780,000 distinct CDR3 sequences, with roughly 20% of them counted one time only. The ten biggest clones cover around 9.9% of the sample. This clonotype has ten or more counts. Which antigen it targets is not known. No much larger clone exists at a distance of one base, and base qualities are not known.

This sequence was found in a man between 50 and 59 years old who received an inactivated influenza vaccine. Donor details come from another sample of the same person, matched by shared clones. The sample consisted of PBMCs from blood, taken around 5 days after vaccination. This receptor chain uses TRBV20-1 and TRBJ2-7; TRBD1 agrees with 7 junctional bases. The CDR3 amino acid sequence is: CSATARLTGVEQYF. Here is the DNA: TGCAGTGCTACCGCACGACTCACAGGGGTCGAGCAGTACTTC.